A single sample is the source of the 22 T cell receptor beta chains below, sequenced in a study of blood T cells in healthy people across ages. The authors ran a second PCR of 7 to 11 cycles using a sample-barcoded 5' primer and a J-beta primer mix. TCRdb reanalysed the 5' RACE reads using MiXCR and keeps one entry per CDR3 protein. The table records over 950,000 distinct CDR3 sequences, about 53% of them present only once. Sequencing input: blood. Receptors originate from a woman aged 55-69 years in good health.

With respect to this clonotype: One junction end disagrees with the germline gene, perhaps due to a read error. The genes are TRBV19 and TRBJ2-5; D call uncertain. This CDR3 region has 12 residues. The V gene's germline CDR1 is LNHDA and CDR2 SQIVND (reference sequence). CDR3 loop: CAGSGVKETQYF. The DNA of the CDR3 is TGTGCCGGTAGTGGTGTAAAAGAGACCCAGTACTTC.

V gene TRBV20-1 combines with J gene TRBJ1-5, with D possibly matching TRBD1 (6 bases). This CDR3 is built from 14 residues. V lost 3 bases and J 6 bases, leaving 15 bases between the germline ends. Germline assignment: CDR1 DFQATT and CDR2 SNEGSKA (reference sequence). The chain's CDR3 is CSASRQGLGQPQHF. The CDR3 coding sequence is TGCAGTGCTAGTCGGCAGGGGCTGGGTCAGCCCCAGCATTTT.

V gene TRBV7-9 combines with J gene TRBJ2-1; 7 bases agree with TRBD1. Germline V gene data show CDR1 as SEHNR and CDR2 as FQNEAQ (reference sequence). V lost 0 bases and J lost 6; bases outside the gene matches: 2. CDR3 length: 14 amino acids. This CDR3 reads CASSLAGTANEQFF. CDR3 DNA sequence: TGTGCCAGCAGCTTAGCGGGGACAGCCAATGAGCAGTTCTTC.

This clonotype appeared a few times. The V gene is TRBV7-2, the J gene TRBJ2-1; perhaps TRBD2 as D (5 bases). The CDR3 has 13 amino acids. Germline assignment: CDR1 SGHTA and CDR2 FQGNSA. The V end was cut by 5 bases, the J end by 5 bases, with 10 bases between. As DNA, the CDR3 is TGTGCCAGCAGCCGGGAAAGGGACAATGAGCAGTTCTTC. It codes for CASSRERDNEQFF. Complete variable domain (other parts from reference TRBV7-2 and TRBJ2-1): GAGVSQSPSNKVTEKGKDVELRCDPISGHTALYWYRQSLGQGLEFLIYFQGNSAPDKSGLPSDRFSAERTGGSVSTLTIQRTQQEDSAVYLCASSRERDNEQFFGPGTRLTVL.

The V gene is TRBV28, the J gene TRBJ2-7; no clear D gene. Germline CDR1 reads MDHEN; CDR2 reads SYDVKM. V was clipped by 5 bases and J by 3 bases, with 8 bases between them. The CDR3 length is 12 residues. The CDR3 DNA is TGTGCCAGCAGTATAGTCCTCTACGAGCAGTACTTC. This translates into CASSIVLYEQYF.

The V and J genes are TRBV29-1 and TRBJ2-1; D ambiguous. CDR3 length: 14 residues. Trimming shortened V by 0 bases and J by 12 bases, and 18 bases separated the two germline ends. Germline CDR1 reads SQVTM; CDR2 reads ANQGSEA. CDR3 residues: CSVEDTATVYRQFF. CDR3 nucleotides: TGCAGCGTTGAAGATACGGCGACTGTATACAGGCAGTTCTTC.

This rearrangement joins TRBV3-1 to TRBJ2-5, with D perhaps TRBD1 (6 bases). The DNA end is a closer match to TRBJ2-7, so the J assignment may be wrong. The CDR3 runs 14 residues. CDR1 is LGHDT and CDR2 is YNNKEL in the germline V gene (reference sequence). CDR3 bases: TGTGCCAGCAGCCAACCAGGGGTAATGTACGAGCAGTACTTC. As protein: CASSQPGVMYEQYF.

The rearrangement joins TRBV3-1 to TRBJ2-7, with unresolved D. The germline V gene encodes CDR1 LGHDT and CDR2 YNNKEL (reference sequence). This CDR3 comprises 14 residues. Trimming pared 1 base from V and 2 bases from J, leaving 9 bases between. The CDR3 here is CASSQGSSPYEQYF. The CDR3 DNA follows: TGTGCCAGCAGCCAAGGGTCCAGCCCCTACGAGCAGTACTTC.

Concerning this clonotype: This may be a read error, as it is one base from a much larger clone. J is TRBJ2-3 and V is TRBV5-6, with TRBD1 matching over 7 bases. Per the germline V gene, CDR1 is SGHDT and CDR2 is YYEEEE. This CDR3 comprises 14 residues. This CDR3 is CASSRPYGTDTRYF. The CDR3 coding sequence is TGTGCCAGCAGCAGGCCCTATGGGACAGATACGCGGTATTTT.

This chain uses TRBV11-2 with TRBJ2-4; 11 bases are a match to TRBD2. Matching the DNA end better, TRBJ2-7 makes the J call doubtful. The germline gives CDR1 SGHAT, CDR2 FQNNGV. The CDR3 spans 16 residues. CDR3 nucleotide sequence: TGTGCCAGCAGCGCCCCGGGACTAGCGGCGAGCTACGAGCAGTACTTC. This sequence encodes CASSAPGLAASYEQYF.

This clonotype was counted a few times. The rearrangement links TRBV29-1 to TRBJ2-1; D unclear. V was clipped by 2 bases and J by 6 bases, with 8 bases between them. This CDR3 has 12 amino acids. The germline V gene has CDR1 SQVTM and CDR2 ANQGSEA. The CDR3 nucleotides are TGCAGCGTTGAACGTGTGGGCAATGAGCAGTTCTTC. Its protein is CSVERVGNEQFF.

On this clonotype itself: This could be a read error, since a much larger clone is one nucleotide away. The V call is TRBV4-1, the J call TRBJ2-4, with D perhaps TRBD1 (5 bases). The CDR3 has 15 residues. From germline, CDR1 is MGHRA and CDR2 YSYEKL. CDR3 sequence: CASSPRAVAKNIRYF. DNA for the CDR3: TGCGCCAGCAGCCCCAGGGCGGTAGCCAAAAACATTCGGTACTTC.

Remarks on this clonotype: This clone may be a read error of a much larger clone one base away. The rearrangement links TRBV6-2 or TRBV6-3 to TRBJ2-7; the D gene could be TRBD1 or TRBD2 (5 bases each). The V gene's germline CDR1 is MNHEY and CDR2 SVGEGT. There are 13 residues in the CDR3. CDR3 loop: CASSGTGAYERYF. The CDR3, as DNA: TGTGCCAGCTCGGGGACCGGGGCCTACGAGCGGTACTTC.

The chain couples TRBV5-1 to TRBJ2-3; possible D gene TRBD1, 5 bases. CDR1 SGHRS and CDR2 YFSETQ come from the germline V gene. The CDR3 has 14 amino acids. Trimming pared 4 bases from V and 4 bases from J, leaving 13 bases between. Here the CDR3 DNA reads TGCGCCAGCAGCGCAGGGTGGGATTCAGATACGCAGTATTTT. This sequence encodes CASSAGWDSDTQYF.

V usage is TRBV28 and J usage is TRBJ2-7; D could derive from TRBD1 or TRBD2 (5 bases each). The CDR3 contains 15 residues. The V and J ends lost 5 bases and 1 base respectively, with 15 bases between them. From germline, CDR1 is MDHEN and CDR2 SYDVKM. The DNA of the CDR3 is TGTGCCAGCAGTAAATACAGGACGGGGTCCTACGAGCAGTACTTC. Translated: CASSKYRTGSYEQYF.

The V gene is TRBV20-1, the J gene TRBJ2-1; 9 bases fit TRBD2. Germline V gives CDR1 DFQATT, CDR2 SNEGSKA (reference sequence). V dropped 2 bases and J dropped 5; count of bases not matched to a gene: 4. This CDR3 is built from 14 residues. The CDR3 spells CSARMAGGDNEQFF. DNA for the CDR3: TGCAGTGCTAGAATGGCGGGAGGGGACAATGAGCAGTTCTTC.

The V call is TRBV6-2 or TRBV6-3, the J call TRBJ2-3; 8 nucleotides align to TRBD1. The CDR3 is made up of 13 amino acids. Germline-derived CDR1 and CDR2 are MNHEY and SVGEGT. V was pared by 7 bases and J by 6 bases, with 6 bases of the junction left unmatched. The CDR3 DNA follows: TGTGCCAGCACCCAGGACAGGGTTGATACGCAGTATTTT. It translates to CASTQDRVDTQYF.

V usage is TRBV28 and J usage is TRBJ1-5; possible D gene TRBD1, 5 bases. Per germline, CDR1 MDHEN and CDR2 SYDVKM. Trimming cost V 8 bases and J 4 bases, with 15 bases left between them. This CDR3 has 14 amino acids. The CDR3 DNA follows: TGTGCCAGCCGGGGGAGCAGGCGTAATCAGCCCCAGCATTTT. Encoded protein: CASRGSRRNQPQHF.

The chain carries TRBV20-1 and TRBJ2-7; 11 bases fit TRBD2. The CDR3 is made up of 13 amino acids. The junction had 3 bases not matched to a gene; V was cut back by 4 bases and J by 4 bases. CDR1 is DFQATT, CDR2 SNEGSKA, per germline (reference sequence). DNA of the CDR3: TGCAGTGCTACCCGGACTAGCGGGTACGAGCAGTACTTC. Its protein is CSATRTSGYEQYF.

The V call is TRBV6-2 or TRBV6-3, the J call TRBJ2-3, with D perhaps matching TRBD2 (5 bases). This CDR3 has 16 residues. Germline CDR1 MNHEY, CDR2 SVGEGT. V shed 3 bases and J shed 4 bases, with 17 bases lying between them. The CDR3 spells CASSYPRTLGADTQYF. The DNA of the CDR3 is TGTGCCAGCAGTTATCCGAGGACTTTGGGAGCAGATACGCAGTATTTT.

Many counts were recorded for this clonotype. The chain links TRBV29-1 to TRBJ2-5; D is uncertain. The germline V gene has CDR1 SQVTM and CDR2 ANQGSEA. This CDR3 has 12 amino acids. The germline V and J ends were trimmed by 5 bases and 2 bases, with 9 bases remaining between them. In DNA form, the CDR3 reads TGCAGCGTTTTGAAGGATCAAGAGACCCAGTACTTC. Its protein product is CSVLKDQETQYF.

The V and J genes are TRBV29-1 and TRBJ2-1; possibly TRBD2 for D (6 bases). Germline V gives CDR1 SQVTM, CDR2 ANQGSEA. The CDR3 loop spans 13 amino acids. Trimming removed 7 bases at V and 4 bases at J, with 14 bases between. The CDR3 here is CSGGEELYNEQFF. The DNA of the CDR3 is TGCAGCGGGGGGGAGGAGCTATACAATGAGCAGTTCTTC.